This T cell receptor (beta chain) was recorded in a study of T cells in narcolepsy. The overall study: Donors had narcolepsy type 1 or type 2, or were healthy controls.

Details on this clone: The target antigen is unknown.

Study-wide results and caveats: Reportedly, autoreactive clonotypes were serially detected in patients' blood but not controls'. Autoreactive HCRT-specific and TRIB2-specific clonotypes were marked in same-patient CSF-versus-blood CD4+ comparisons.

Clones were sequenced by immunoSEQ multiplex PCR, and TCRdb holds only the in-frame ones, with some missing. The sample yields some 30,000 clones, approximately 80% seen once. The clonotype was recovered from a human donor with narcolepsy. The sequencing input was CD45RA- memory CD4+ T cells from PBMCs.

The CDR3 DNA reads as TGTGCCAGCAGCAAACCGGGGACTAGCGGGGGAAAAGAGACCCAGTACTTC. Protein product: CASSKPGTSGGKETQYF. This chain links TRBV21-1 with TRBJ2-5; no check of the table's D call, TRBD2, against the DNA was made. TRBV21-1 represents a pseudogene. CDR3 length equals 17 residues.